This T cell receptor (beta chain) emerged from a study of shared clonotypes between healthy human individuals (dated by TCRdb to the early 2020s). Background on the whole study: The cohort included a few men and two women between 18 and 49 years of age. Per donor, leukapheresis produced somewhere between about 0.9 and 9 billion PBMCs. For each donor, three plates each were used for CD4 naive and CD4 memory, two plates were used for CD8 naive, and one plate was used for CD8 memory. Different laboratories and diverse techniques were used to prepare libraries and sequence TCR repertoires, to increase sequencing depth and limit assay-specific biases. The study deeply sequenced blood TCR repertoires of five healthy adults to estimate repertoire size and the extent of clonotype sharing between individuals. The paper as a whole reports these results and caveats: Higher generation probabilities were observed for clonotypes shared by all four sorted-subset donors than for non-shared clonotypes. Sampling was restricted to blood, and TCR repertoires in tissue are likely to differ from TCR repertoires in blood. Naive subsets generally had larger estimated clonotype richness than memory subsets. Pairwise subsampling indicated that sequencing depth was expected to affect the degree of clonotype sharing among donors. About 5% of naive CD4, 3.5% of naive CD8, 2% to 2.5% of memory CD4, and approximately 0.4% of memory CD8 clonotypes were shared across several donors. Rarefaction of sorted-subset datasets indicated incomplete sequencing despite the large sequencing depth. Because the study included a small number of donors, the genetic and exposure-history diversity represented was limited.

This clone was detected only once. The antigen it binds to is not known. No clone much larger than this one lies a single base away; base qualities are absent. Donors were healthy HIV-negative adults with no recently reported acute infections or vaccinations. Only Caucasian adults living in Nashville, Tennessee, USA were represented among the donors. CD4+ T cells were enriched through magnetic negative selection, after which naive cells were positively selected on CD45RA and the remaining negative fraction served as the memory subset. After blood collection by leukapheresis, PBMCs were isolated using Ficoll-Histopaque density gradient centrifugation and then cryopreserved in the vapor phase of liquid nitrogen. Purity and quantity of every magnetically sorted T cell population were checked by analytical flow cytometry. Genomic DNA was isolated from every sorted fraction and measured by UV absorbance on a Nanodrop 2000c.

Using the deep immunoSEQ assay, TCR CDR3 regions were amplified from genomic DNA by multiplex PCR. Extracted genomic DNA from each cell subset was distributed evenly across all wells of several immunoSEQ 96-well plates, and each plate was treated as a replicate. For sorted subsets, each replicate PCR was loaded with approximately 190 ng genomic DNA, equivalent to 30,000 or so T cell genomes. The purified libraries were quantified using a Qubit 3.0 fluorometer, sized with a Bioanalyzer 2100, and then quantified again using the KAPA Library Quantification kit. Each immunoSEQ 96-well plate was sequenced on its own single-read 150-cycle Illumina NextSeq 550 flow cell. In the source study's methods: Because the immunoSEQ output held only junctional sequences and lacked quality scores, the filtering could not match the filtering applied to full-length reads. To assign V/J genes and CDR3, sequences were annotated against IMGT germline references using PyIR, a Python wrapper for IgBLAST v1.9. Reads with weak V/J assignments (E-value above 1e-6), missing CDR3, stop codons, out-of-frame junctions, or ambiguous translated residues were removed. A V3J clonotype was defined by an identical inferred V gene, J gene, and CDR3 amino acid sequence. Percentage overlap between repertoires was calculated by dividing the number of shared unique clonotypes by the size of the smaller repertoire. Three approaches were used to assess repertoire richness: RTK rarefaction, the Chao1 estimator, and Recon v2.1 estimates of unobserved clonotypes. Generation probabilities for all TCRbeta clonotypes obtained by the gDNA method from four donors were computed using OLGA. Held by TCRdb, this immuneACCESS table contains in-frame sequences only and omits some clones. Under half of the omission traces to an unresolved V gene where checked; the cause of the rest is unknown. That table is the source of V, J and clone size, and D and trimming were worked out from the DNA. This sample lists over a million clones; around three quarters were detected once. The top ten clones comprise roughly 0.62% of the sample.

The V end gives up 4 bases and the J end 3 bases, leaving 9 bases in the junction not matched to a gene. Spanning cysteine to phenylalanine, the CDR3 consists of 17 amino acids. The entry retains the CDR3 DNA only, 51 bases that are in frame from base 1. As encoded in the germline V gene, CDR1 is MNHNS while CDR2 is SASEGT. The sequence derives from a man aged 18-30 years in good health. Some clones in this sample may be carry-over from other donors' samples. The chain joins TRBV6-1 to TRBJ1-3, and 10 bases in between align with TRBD1. Input material: memory CD4+ T cells from PBMCs. Sample cell subset or site, as interpreted from the label and publication: CD45RA-negative fraction. The sequenced DNA is TGTGCCAGCAGTGTAAGACGACAGGGGGCGAGTGGAAACACCATATATTTT. It translates to CASSVRRQGASGNTIYF.